The following is a TCR beta chain sequence with its context. Antigen specificity is unknown. The data derive from a study of cytomegalovirus exposure and HLA in healthy donors. The table came from immunoSEQ multiplex PCR; TCRdb's copy has only in-frame clones and leaves some out. Altogether around 150,000 clones are present, more than 80% being singletons, with the ten largest covering approximately 3%. Looked up from germline, CDR1 is SGHRS and CDR2 is YFSETQ. The CDR3 totals 14 residues. Losses at the gene ends were 4 bases for V and 3 bases for J; bases not matched to a gene: 4. Study-wide points: The authors enumerated 180 or so TCR beta chains as linked to cytomegalovirus.

The sequenced sample was PBMCs. The chain carries TRBV5-1 and TRBJ1-1; TRBD1 aligns across 9 bases. The TCR originated in a young woman in good health and CMV-seropositive. This chain's CDR3 is CASSLGTGYTEAFF. CDR3 bases: TGCGCCAGCAGCCTGGGGACAGGGTACACTGAAGCTTTCTTT.